The 24 T cell receptor beta chains presented below share a single source sample, sequenced in a study of T cells in Graves' hyperthyroidism and ophthalmopathy. Amplified TCR beta CDR3 regions derived from RNA transcripts. The HTBI primer set was used in a first-round RT-PCR of the TCR CDR3. A single record per CDR3 protein comes from TCRdb applying MiXCR to the multiplex PCR reads. Altogether 340,000 or so distinct CDR3 sequences are present, roughly 18% being singletons, with the ten largest covering 49%. Sequenced sample: blood. These receptors all stem from a woman between 50 and 59 years old with Graves' hyperthyroidism.

The rearrangement joins TRBV10-2 to TRBJ2-7, with 12 nucleotides matching TRBD1. This CDR3 spans 13 amino acids. From germline, CDR1 is WSHSY and CDR2 SAAADI. V was pared by 8 bases and J by 7 bases, with 6 bases of the junction left unmatched. Written as DNA, the CDR3 is TGCGCCAGCGGGGGACAGGGGGCGGGGGAGCAGTACTTC. Translated, it gives CASGGQGAGEQYF.

This clonotype was found many times. The chain combines TRBV12-3 or TRBV12-4 with TRBJ1-1; D might be TRBD1 (6 bases). Trimming left V 3 bases short and J 10 bases short, with 12 bases between. The length of the CDR3 is 12 residues. The CDR3 here is CASSLGQRGAFF. CDR3 bases: TGTGCCAGCAGTTTGGGACAAAGGGGAGCTTTCTTT.

The rearrangement links TRBV19 to TRBJ2-3, with D perhaps TRBD2 (5 bases). CDR1 and CDR2 (germline): LNHDA, SQIVND (reference sequence). The V end lost 6 bases, the J end lost 2 bases, and 12 bases lay between the germline ends. The length of the CDR3 is 14 residues. CDR3 loop: CASRGSGDTDTQYF. The CDR3 DNA follows: TGTGCCAGTAGGGGGAGTGGGGACACAGATACGCAGTATTTT.

This chain links TRBV9 with TRBJ1-3, with TRBD1 as a possible D gene (5 bases). V was cut by 0 bases and J by 3 bases, with 13 bases left in between. CDR1 SGDLS and CDR2 YYNGEE come from the germline V gene. This CDR3 has 16 residues. The CDR3 DNA reads TGTGCCAGCAGCGTAGACACAGGAGGTCTTGGAAACACCATATATTTT. This translates into CASSVDTGGLGNTIYF. The full variable domain, in which reference TRBV9 and TRBJ1-3 provide the parts outside the CDR3, is DSGVTQTPKHLITATGQRVTLRCSPRSGDLSVYWYQQSLDQGLQFLIQYYNGEERAKGNILERFSAQQFPDLHSELNLSSLELGDSALYFCASSVDTGGLGNTIYFGEGSWLTVV.

This clonotype has only a few counts. This may be a read error, as it is one base from a much larger clone. This chain uses TRBV6-1 with TRBJ1-1, with 7 bases that match TRBD1. Looked up from germline, CDR1 is MNHNS and CDR2 is SASEGT. The CDR3 totals 14 residues. Losses at the gene ends were 6 bases for V and 1 base for J; bases not matched to a gene: 5. Here the CDR3 reads CASRWTGQNTEAFF. The CDR3 DNA sequence: TGTGCCAGCAGGTGGACAGGCCAGAACACTGAAGCTTTCTTT.

The sample holds a few counts of this clonotype. CDR3 region: CASSGFNQPQHF. The CDR3 DNA reads as TGTGCCAGTAGTGGGTTCAATCAGCCCCAGCATTTT. The chain has TRBV19 and TRBJ1-5, with no clear D. The ends were cut back, 5 bases at V and 3 bases at J, with 5 bases in the middle. Germline values: CDR1 LNHDA, CDR2 SQIVND (reference sequence). The CDR3 length is 12 residues.

This chain links TRBV7-3 with TRBJ2-2; 11 bases match TRBD1. V shed 5 bases, J shed 1 base, and the junction held 6 bases outside the gene matches. Looked up from germline, CDR1 is SGHTA and CDR2 is FQGTGA. This CDR3 region has 17 residues. CDR3 amino acids: CASSHGTGGGNTGELFF. Written as DNA, the CDR3 is TGTGCCAGCAGCCACGGGACAGGGGGTGGGAACACCGGGGAGCTGTTTTTT.

This clonotype was counted between two and nine times. CDR3 DNA sequence: TGTGCCAGCAGTGAGATAGGGACTAGCGGTGAGCAGTTCTTC. Its protein product is CASSEIGTSGEQFF. The chain employs TRBV2 and TRBJ2-1, with 11 bases aligning to TRBD2. Germline values: CDR1 SNHLY, CDR2 FYNNEI. V trimming: 3 bases; J trimming: 9 bases; junction bases outside the gene matches: 4. There are 14 residues in the CDR3.

This clonotype was found many times. V usage is TRBV7-3 and J usage is TRBJ1-5, with 9 bases fitting TRBD1. Per the germline V gene, CDR1 is SGHTA and CDR2 is FQGTGA. With 0 bases clipped from V and 0 bases from J, the junction kept 18 bases outside the gene matches. CDR3 length: 22 residues. CDR3 coding DNA: TGTGCCAGCAGCTTAACTCCGCAGGAGGTACAGGGGGCATTTGATAGCAATCAGCCCCAGCATTTT. It is translated as CASSLTPQEVQGAFDSNQPQHF. Filled out from reference TRBV7-3 and TRBJ1-5, the complete variable domain reads GAGVSQTPSNKVTEKGKYVELRCDPISGHTALYWYRQSLGQGPEFLIYFQGTGAADDSGLPNDRFFAVRPEGSVSTLKIQRTERGDSAVYLCASSLTPQEVQGAFDSNQPQHFGDGTRLSIL.

This clonotype was detected only a few times. J is TRBJ2-7 and V is TRBV4-1, with a possible D match to TRBD2 (5 bases). V was shortened by 0 bases and J by 3 bases, with 12 bases between the two germline ends. Per the germline V gene, CDR1 is MGHRA and CDR2 is YSYEKL. CDR3 length equals 15 residues. CDR3 loop: CASSQDTERYYEQYF. The CDR3 DNA is TGCGCCAGCAGCCAAGATACAGAGCGGTACTACGAGCAGTACTTC.

The rearrangement links TRBV7-2 to TRBJ1-1; D is possibly TRBD1 (6 bases). V gave up 3 bases and J gave up 1 base, with 9 bases separating them. Germline-derived CDR1 and CDR2 are SGHTA and FQGNSA. This CDR3 has 14 amino acids. The CDR3 bases are TGTGCCAGCAGCTTCGGACAGTGGAACACTGAAGCTTTCTTT. It yields the protein CASSFGQWNTEAFF.

This clonotype was observed a few times. The chain combines TRBV6-1 with TRBJ1-1; D call uncertain. This CDR3 comprises 10 residues. Germline loops: CDR1 MNHNS, CDR2 SASEGT. Trimming removed 6 bases at V and 5 bases at J, with 4 bases between. CDR3 DNA: TGTGCCAGCAGAGAGACTGAAGCTTTCTTT. Translation gives CASRETEAFF.

This clonotype was seen a few times. The chain is built from TRBV4-1 and TRBJ2-2; no clear D. Trimming took off 0 bases at V and 0 bases at J, with 5 bases between the two ends. Germline V lookup: CDR1 MGHRA, CDR2 YSYEKL. The CDR3 is 15 residues long. In nucleotides, the CDR3 is TGCGCCAGCAGCCAAGAGGCAGCGAACACCGGGGAGCTGTTTTTT. As protein: CASSQEAANTGELFF.

Points on this clonotype: At one end the junction does not follow the germline gene, possibly because of a read error. The chain carries TRBV5-1 and TRBJ1-1; D possibly corresponds to TRBD1 (5 bases). This CDR3 is built from 16 residues. In germline, CDR1 is SGHRS, CDR2 YFSETQ. The CDR3 DNA sequence: TGCGTCAGCAGCAGAAAAATAGACAGCATGAACACTGAAGCTTTCTTT. It is translated as CVSSRKIDSMNTEAFF. The variable domain in full, with the rest retrieved from reference TRBV5-1 and TRBJ1-1, is KAGVTQTPRYLIKTRGQQVTLSCSPISGHRSVSWYQQTPGQGLQFLFEYFSETQRNKGNFPGRFSGRQFSNSRSEMNVSTLELGDSALYLCVSSRKIDSMNTEAFFGQGTRLTVV.

This clonotype was recorded once. This chain links TRBV12-3 or TRBV12-4 with TRBJ2-1, with a tentative D call TRBD1 (5 bases). Trimming cost V 1 base and J 2 bases, with 12 bases left between them. CDR3 length: 16 residues. The CDR3 coding sequence is TGTGCCAGCAGTTTAGTGGGGCCCGGAACCTACAATGAGCAGTTCTTC. It is translated as CASSLVGPGTYNEQFF.

The chain carries TRBV29-1 and TRBJ2-3; D not resolved. Germline lookup yields CDR1 SQVTM and CDR2 ANQGSEA. The CDR3 spans 13 residues. The V gene lost 6 bases and the J gene lost 4 bases, with 14 bases spanning the gap. In DNA, the CDR3 is TGCAGCGTCCGGATCAGCCAGGCAGATACGCAGTATTTT. The encoded protein is CSVRISQADTQYF.

This sequence joins TRBV7-9 and TRBJ1-4; 11 bases are a match to TRBD1. Trimming removed 5 bases from V and 6 bases from J; junction bases left unmatched: 5. Per germline, CDR1 SEHNR and CDR2 FQNEAQ (reference sequence). This CDR3 is 15 amino acids long. The CDR3 reads CASSPRTGGYEKLFF. The CDR3 coding sequence is TGTGCCAGCAGCCCCCGGACAGGGGGCTATGAAAAACTGTTTTTT.

This clonotype came up a few times. The rearrangement joins TRBV20-1 to TRBJ2-2; D gene uncertain. V was clipped by 7 bases and J by 1 base, with 7 bases between them. This CDR3 contains 12 residues. Germline lookup yields CDR1 DFQATT and CDR2 SNEGSKA (reference sequence). DNA for the CDR3: TGCAGTGTTCTGGGGAACACCGGGGAGCTGTTTTTT. This translates into CSVLGNTGELFF.

The chain uses TRBV12-3 or TRBV12-4 and TRBJ2-2; D might be TRBD1 (6 bases). The V and J ends lost 8 bases and 5 bases respectively, with 18 bases between them. The CDR3 spans 15 residues. The DNA of the CDR3 is TGTGCCAGCCAACTGGACAGCGAGGGTACCGGGGAGCTGTTTTTT. Encoded protein: CASQLDSEGTGELFF.

This clonotype was detected only a few times. V usage is TRBV30 and J usage is TRBJ1-6; D unresolved. The V gene's germline CDR1 is GTSNPN and CDR2 SVGIG (reference sequence). The CDR3 sequence is 15 residues long. Trimming removed 4 bases at V and 9 bases at J, with 19 bases between. Here the CDR3 DNA reads TGTGCCTGGACTCTTAGTAGGCGAGGTGGTTCACCCCTCCACTTT. It codes for CAWTLSRRGGSPLHF.

The V call is TRBV30, the J call TRBJ2-1, with D unresolved. The length of the CDR3 is 13 residues. V lost 0 bases, J lost 8 bases, and 11 bases lay in between. The germline gives CDR1 GTSNPN, CDR2 SVGIG (reference sequence). The CDR3 nucleotides read TGTGCCTGGAGTGTATCGATGGTCCATGAGCAGTTCTTC. This codes for CAWSVSMVHEQFF.

The chain uses TRBV15 and TRBJ2-7; D remains ambiguous. The V end was cut by 6 bases, the J end by 0 bases, with 12 bases between. The CDR3 consists of 14 residues. Looked up from germline, CDR1 is LNHNV and CDR2 is YYDKDF (reference sequence). CDR3 protein: CATSQDPSSYEQYF. The CDR3, as DNA: TGTGCCACCAGTCAGGACCCGAGCTCCTACGAGCAGTACTTC.

This clonotype was detected ten times or more. This chain uses TRBV12-3 or TRBV12-4 with TRBJ2-3; 8 bases fit TRBD2. This CDR3 is built from 15 residues. The V gene end was trimmed by 6 bases and the J gene end by 5 bases; junction bases not matched to a gene: 10. The DNA of the CDR3 is TGTGCCAGCAGCTCAAGCGGGAGTAGGGGAGATACGCAGTATTTT. Its translation: CASSSSGSRGDTQYF.

This clonotype was seen only a few times. The chain employs TRBV9 and TRBJ2-3; maybe TRBD1 (6 bases). Germline values: CDR1 SGDLS, CDR2 YYNGEE. V was cut by 4 bases and J by 2 bases, with 14 bases left in between. The CDR3 sequence is 15 residues long. The CDR3 nucleotides are TGTGCCAGCAGCCCCCGCGACAGGTTCACAGATACGCAGTATTTT. This gives the protein CASSPRDRFTDTQYF.